This T cell receptor (beta chain) emerged from a study of beta chain features in type 1 diabetes. The entirety of the isolated RNA underwent reverse transcription, so expressed TCRB transcripts were sequenced. The method was immunoSEQ multiplex PCR; TCRdb's version includes in-frame clones alone and lacks a portion of them. The sample lists under 300,000 clones, about 8% seen once, with 0.9% to 1.2% in the top ten. The ends lost 0 bases at V and 5 bases at J; junction bases unmatched: 6. Germline lookup yields CDR1 SGDLS and CDR2 YYNGEE. The CDR3 has 15 amino acids. This clonotype was obtained from a woman between 18 and 29 years old in good health. The chain is built from TRBV9 and TRBJ1-1, with TRBD1 identical over 8 bases. Sequencing input: central memory CD4+ T cells from blood. This chain's CDR3 is CASSVDQGARTEAFF. The DNA for the CDR3 is TGTGCCAGCAGCGTAGATCAGGGGGCAAGGACTGAAGCTTTCTTT.